This T cell receptor (beta chain) was found in a study of cytomegalovirus exposure and HLA in healthy donors. Study information: There were approximately 81 million unique TCRs (from HLA-typed donors) in an early data release. Findings and limits, study-wide: TCR beta chains numbering more than 150 were designated cytomegalovirus-associated.

This clone appeared once. Its antigen is not identified. The PCR ran on 60 Vbeta and 13 Jbeta primers. Profiling relied on immunoSEQ multiplex PCR, and the TCRdb table lists in-frame clones only, not all of them. The repertoire has nearly 110,000 clones, around three quarters of them found once; the top ten carry roughly 6%. The CDR3 runs 13 residues. Trimming took 7 bases from V and 5 from J, leaving 15 bases between them. CDR1 is MDHEN and CDR2 is SYDVKM in the germline V gene. Each donor's status was that of a healthy bone marrow donor. Each donor was nominally healthy when sampled (though unrecorded immune exposures were likely).

The TCR comes from a woman between 45 and 60 years old in good health and CMV-seropositive. The chain joins TRBV28 to TRBJ2-7; a weak D match, TRBD1 (6 bases). Sequencing used PBMCs. This chain's CDR3 is CASNLGQSDEQYF. CDR3 DNA: TGTGCCAGCAACCTAGGACAGAGCGACGAGCAGTACTTC.